This T cell receptor beta chain was identified in a study of blood T cell repertoires in COVID-19. Across the whole study: Specimens from acute and convalescent COVID-19 originated in the United States, Italy and Spain. PBMCs, B-cell-depleted T cells, or T cells were the source of the cDNA or gDNA that made up the material.

How the authors handled the data: Estimates of nucleated cell counts were drawn from the amplification of reference gene primers. Using immunoSEQ multiplex PCR, the repertoire was profiled, and TCRdb retains in-frame clones only, with some absent. The V and J calls and clone size were taken over from that table, and D and trimming were inferred from the DNA. The sample records under 250,000 clones, about 79% being singletons. The CDR3 consists of 12 residues. The germline gives CDR1 LGHDT, CDR2 YNNKEL (reference sequence). Trimming removed 0 bases at V and 7 bases at J, with 6 bases between. The chain combines TRBV3-1 (or the pseudogene TRBV3-2) with TRBJ2-5; D is undetermined. The sequence derives from a human donor in a cohort sampled during active COVID-19. The sample consisted of peripheral blood. The CDR3: CASSQDTGTQYF. In DNA form, the CDR3 reads TGTGCCAGCAGCCAAGATACGGGGACCCAGTACTTC.